What follows are 8 T cell receptor beta chains derived from one specimen sequenced in a study of Ad26.COV2.S vaccination and SARS-CoV-2 variants. Sample treatment: some 20 received Ad26.COV2.S at low or high dose, single or two shots; roughly five received placebo; per-sample allocation not given. Sampling was done on day 63 after the first vaccine or placebo injection. Clones were read by immunoSEQ multiplex PCR, and TCRdb kept only the in-frame ones, dropping some. The table records some 240,000 clones, 87% of them present only once. The input for sequencing was peripheral blood, taken in a trial of Ad26.COV2.S vaccine versus placebo. These receptor sequences come from a person between 18 and 65 years old who received the Ad26.COV2.S COVID-19 vaccine or a placebo.

The CDR3 loop is CAWTPRTGMNEQFF. DNA of the CDR3: TGTGCCTGGACCCCTAGGACAGGGATGAATGAGCAGTTCTTC. The genes are TRBV30 and TRBJ2-1; 8 nucleotides align to TRBD1. Germline CDR1 reads GTSNPN; CDR2 reads SVGIG (reference sequence). This CDR3 contains 14 residues. J was trimmed by 7 bases and V by 4 bases; bases with no gene match: 9.

In this sample, this clone turned up once. The chain uses TRBV7-2 and TRBJ2-5; 9 nucleotides line up with TRBD1. The germline gives CDR1 SGHTA, CDR2 FQGNSA. Trimming took 0 bases from V and 2 from J; bases not matched to a gene: 4. There are 16 residues in the CDR3. Here the CDR3 reads CASSLAGTGRQETQYF. CDR3 bases: TGTGCCAGCAGCTTAGCGGGGACAGGGCGGCAAGAGACCCAGTACTTC.

The CDR3 DNA follows: TGTGCCAGCAGCCTTACAGGGGGCGAAAGTAACACTGAAGCTTTCTTT. Amino acids: CASSLTGGESNTEAFF. This rearrangement joins TRBV9 to TRBJ1-1; TRBD1 agrees at 9 bases. This CDR3 region has 16 residues. Germline values: CDR1 SGDLS, CDR2 YYNGEE. Trimming took 4 bases from V and 2 from J; bases not matched to a gene: 9. The variable domain in full, with the rest retrieved from reference TRBV9 and TRBJ1-1, is DSGVTQTPKHLITATGQRVTLRCSPRSGDLSVYWYQQSLDQGLQFLIQYYNGEERAKGNILERFSAQQFPDLHSELNLSSLELGDSALYFCASSLTGGESNTEAFFGQGTRLTVV.

The chain carries TRBV5-1 and TRBJ2-6; possibly TRBD2 for D (6 bases). Germline assignment: CDR1 SGHRS and CDR2 YFSETQ. CDR3 size: 15 residues. V was cut by 4 bases and J by 0 bases, with 8 bases left in between. In nucleotides, the CDR3 is TGCGCCAGCAGCCCGGGACTCTCTGGGGCCAACGTCCTGACTTTC. Residues: CASSPGLSGANVLTF.

The chain carries TRBV11-1 and TRBJ1-1; TRBD1 might be the D (6 bases). With 0 bases removed from V and 7 bases from J, the gap between germline ends came to 12 bases. Germline V lookup: CDR1 SGHAT, CDR2 FQDESV (reference sequence). CDR3 size: 14 residues. The CDR3 is CASSLAGVGHEAFF. The CDR3 nucleotides read TGTGCCAGCAGCTTAGCCGGTGTGGGACATGAAGCTTTCTTT.

The chain uses TRBV29-1 and TRBJ2-7; TRBD1 agrees at 12 bases. The V gene's germline CDR1 is SQVTM and CDR2 ANQGSEA. This CDR3 comprises 15 residues. With V trimmed by 5 bases and J by 5 bases, 10 bases remained unmatched. The CDR3: CSVRSGTGGFDEQYF. The CDR3 DNA follows: TGCAGCGTTAGGTCCGGGACAGGGGGCTTTGACGAGCAGTACTTC.

The genes are TRBV7-8 and TRBJ1-1; D ambiguous. Germline-derived CDR1 and CDR2 are SGHVS and FQNEAQ. This CDR3 is 15 amino acids long. With 0 bases removed from V and 0 bases from J, the gap between germline ends came to 8 bases. This chain's CDR3 is CASSLAATLNTEAFF. The CDR3 nucleotides are TGTGCCAGCAGCTTAGCGGCTACACTGAACACTGAAGCTTTCTTT.

This chain links TRBV11-2 with TRBJ2-7; 11 bases agree with TRBD2. The germline CDR1 and CDR2 sequences are SGHAT and FQNNGV. This CDR3 has 14 residues. The V gene end was trimmed by 5 bases and the J gene end by 4 bases; junction bases not matched to a gene: 4. In DNA form, the CDR3 reads TGTGCCAGCAGCCGTACTAGCGGGAGTTACGAGCAGTACGTC. Protein sequence: CASSRTSGSYEQYV.